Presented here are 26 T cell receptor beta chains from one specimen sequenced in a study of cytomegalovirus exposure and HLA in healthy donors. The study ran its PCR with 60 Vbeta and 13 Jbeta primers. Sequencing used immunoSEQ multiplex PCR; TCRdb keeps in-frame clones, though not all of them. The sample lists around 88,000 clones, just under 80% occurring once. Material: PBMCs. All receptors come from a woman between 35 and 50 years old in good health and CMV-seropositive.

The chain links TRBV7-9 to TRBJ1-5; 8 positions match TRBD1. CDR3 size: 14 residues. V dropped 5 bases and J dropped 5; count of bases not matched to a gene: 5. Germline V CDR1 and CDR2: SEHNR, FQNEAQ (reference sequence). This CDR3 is CASSTTGADQPQHF. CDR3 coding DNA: TGTGCCAGCAGCACGACAGGGGCGGATCAGCCCCAGCATTTT.

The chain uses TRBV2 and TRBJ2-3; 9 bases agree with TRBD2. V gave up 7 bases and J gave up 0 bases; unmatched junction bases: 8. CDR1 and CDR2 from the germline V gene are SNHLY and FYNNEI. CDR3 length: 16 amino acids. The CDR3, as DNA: TGTGCCAGCAACGGAGCGGGAGGTTCTAGCACAGATACGCAGTATTTT. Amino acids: CASNGAGGSSTDTQYF. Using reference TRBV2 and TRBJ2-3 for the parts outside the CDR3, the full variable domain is EPEVTQTPSHQVTQMGQEVILRCVPISNHLYFYWYRQILGQKVEFLVSFYNNEISEKSEIFDDQFSVERPDGSNFTLKIRSTKLEDSAMYFCASNGAGGSSTDTQYFGPGTRLTVL.

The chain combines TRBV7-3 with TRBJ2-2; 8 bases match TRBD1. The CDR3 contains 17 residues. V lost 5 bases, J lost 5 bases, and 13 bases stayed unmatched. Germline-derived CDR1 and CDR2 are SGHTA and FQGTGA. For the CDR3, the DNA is TGTGCCAGCAGCCCGGACAGGGATTCAGGGAGGACCGGGGAGCTGTTTTTT. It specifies CASSPDRDSGRTGELFF.

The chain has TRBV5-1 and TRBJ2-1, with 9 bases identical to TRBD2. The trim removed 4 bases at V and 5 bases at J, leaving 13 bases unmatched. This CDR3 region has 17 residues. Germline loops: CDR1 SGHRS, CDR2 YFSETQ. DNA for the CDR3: TGCGCCAGCAGCCCTGGTCCAGGCGGGAGGGCCAACAATGAGCAGTTCTTC. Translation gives CASSPGPGGRANNEQFF.

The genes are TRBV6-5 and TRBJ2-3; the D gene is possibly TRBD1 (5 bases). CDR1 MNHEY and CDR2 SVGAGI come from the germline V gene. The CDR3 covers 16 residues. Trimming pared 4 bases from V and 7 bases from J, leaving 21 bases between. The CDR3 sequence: CASSSIMGPSRYTQYF. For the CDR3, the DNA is TGTGCCAGCAGTTCGATCATGGGGCCCTCCAGGTATACGCAGTATTTT.

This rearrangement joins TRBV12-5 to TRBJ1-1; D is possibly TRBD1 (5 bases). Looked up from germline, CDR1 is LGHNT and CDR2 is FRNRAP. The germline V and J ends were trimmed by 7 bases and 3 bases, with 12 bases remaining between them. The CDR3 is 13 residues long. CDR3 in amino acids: CASVSRDHTEAFF. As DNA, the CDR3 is TGTGCTAGTGTGAGCAGGGATCACACTGAAGCTTTCTTT.

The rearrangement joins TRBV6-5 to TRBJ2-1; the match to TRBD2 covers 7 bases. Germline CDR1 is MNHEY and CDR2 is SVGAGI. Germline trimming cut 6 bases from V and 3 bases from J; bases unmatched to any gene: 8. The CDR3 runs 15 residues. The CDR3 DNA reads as TGTGCCAGCAGCCAATGGGCTAGCGGCTACAATGAGCAGTTCTTC. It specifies CASSQWASGYNEQFF.

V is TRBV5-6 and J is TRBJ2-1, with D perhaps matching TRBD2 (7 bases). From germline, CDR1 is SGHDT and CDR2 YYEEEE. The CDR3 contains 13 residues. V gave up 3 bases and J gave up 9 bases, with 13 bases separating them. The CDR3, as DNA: TGTGCCAGCAGCTGGGGAGGGGGTGGTGAGCAGTTCTTC. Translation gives CASSWGGGGEQFF.

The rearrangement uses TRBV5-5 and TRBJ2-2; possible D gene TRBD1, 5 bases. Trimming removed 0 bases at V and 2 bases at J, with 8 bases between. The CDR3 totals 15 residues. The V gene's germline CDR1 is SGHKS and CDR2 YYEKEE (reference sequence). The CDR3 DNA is TGTGCCAGCAGCTTGGTCAGGGCTAACACCGGGGAGCTGTTTTTT. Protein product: CASSLVRANTGELFF.

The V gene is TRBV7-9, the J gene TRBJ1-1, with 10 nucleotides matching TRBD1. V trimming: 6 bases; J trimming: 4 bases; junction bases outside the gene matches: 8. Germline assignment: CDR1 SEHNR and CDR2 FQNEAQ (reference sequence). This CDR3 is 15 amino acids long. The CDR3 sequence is CASRGDRGGFTEAFF. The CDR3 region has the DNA TGTGCCAGCAGAGGGGACAGGGGCGGTTTCACTGAAGCTTTCTTT.

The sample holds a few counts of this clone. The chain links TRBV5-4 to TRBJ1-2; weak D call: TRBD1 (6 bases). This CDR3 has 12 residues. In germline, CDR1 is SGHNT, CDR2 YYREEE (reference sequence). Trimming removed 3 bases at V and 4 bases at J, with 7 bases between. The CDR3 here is CASSSDSYGYTF. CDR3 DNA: TGTGCCAGCAGCTCGGACAGCTATGGCTACACCTTC.

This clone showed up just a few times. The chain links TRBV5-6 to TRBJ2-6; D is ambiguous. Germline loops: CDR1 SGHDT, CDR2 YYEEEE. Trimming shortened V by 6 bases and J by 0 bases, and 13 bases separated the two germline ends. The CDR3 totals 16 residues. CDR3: CASTRAVPSGANVLTF. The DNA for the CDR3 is TGTGCCAGCACCCGTGCGGTGCCCTCTGGGGCCAACGTCCTGACTTTC.

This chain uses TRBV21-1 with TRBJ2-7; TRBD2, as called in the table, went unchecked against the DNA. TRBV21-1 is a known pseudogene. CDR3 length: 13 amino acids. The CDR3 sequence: CASSTVISYEQYF. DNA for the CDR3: TGTGCCAGCAGCACGGTTATATCCTACGAGCAGTACTTC.

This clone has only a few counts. CDR3 DNA: TGTGCCAGCACCTGGGGGGGAGCGAACACTGAAGCTTTCTTT. Translating gives CASTWGGANTEAFF. The rearrangement uses TRBV11-3 and TRBJ1-1; possibly TRBD1 for D (5 bases). Germline V gene data show CDR1 as SGHNT and CDR2 as YENEEA. This CDR3 region has 14 residues. V was trimmed by 7 bases and J by 1 base, leaving 13 bases between them. The variable domain in full, completed from reference TRBV11-3 and TRBJ1-1, reads EAGVVQSPRYKIIEKKQPVAFWCNPISGHNTLYWYLQNLGQGPELLIRYENEEAVDDSQLPKDRFSAERLKGVDSTLKIQPAELGDSAVYLCASTWGGANTEAFFGQGTRLTVV.

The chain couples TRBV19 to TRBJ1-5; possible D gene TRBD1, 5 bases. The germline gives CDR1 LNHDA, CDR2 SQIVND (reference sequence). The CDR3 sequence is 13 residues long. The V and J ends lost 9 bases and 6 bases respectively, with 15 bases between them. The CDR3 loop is CASEITGTQPQHF. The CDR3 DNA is TGTGCCAGCGAAATTACAGGAACTCAGCCCCAGCATTTT. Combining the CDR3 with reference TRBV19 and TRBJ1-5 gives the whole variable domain DGGITQSPKYLFRKEGQNVTLSCEQNLNHDAMYWYRQDPGQGLRLIYYSQIVNDFQKGDIAEGYSVSREKKESFPLTVTSAQKNPTAFYLCASEITGTQPQHFGDGTRLSIL.

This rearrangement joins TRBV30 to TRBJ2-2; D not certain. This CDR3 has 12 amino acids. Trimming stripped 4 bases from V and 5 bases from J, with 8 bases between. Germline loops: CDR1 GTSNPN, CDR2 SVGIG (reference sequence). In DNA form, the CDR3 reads TGTGCCTGGATGGTCGGTACCGGGGAGCTGTTTTTT. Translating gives CAWMVGTGELFF.

CDR3 region: CASRRGVGTGELFF. CDR3 DNA sequence: TGTGCCAGCAGGCGGGGGGTTGGGACCGGGGAGCTGTTTTTT. The chain has TRBV6-1 and TRBJ2-2, with 8 positions matching TRBD2. Per germline, CDR1 MNHNS and CDR2 SASEGT. There are 14 residues in the CDR3. V was clipped by 6 bases and J by 5 bases; unmatched bases: 5.

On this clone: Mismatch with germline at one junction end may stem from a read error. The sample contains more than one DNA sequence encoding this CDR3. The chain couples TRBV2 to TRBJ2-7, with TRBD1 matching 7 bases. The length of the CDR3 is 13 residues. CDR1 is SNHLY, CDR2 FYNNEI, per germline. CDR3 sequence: CASRSGGSREQYF. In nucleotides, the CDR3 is TGTGCCAGCAGGTCAGGGGGATCGCGCGAGCAGTATTTC.

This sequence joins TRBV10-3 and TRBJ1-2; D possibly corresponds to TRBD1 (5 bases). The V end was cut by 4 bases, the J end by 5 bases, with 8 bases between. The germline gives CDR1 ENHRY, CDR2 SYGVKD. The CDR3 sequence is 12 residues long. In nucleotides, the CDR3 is TGTGCCATCAGTGTTGGGGGGTATGGCTACACCTTC. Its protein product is CAISVGGYGYTF.

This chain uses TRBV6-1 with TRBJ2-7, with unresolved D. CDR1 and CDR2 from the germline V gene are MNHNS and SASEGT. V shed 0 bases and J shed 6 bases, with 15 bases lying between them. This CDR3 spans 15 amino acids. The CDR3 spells CASSEAGQNFPEQYF. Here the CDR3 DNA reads TGTGCCAGCAGTGAAGCTGGGCAGAATTTTCCCGAGCAGTACTTC.

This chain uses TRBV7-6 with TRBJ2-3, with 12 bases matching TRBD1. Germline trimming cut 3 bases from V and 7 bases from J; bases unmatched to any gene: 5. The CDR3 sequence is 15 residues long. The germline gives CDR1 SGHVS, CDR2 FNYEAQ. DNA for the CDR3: TGTGCCAGCAGCTTCCCGGGACAGGGGGCGTATACGCAGTATTTT. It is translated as CASSFPGQGAYTQYF.

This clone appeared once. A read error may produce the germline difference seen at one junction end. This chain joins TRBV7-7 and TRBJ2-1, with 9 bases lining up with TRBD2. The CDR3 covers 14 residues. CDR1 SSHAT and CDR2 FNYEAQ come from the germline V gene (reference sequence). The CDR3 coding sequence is TGTGCTAGCAGCTTGGACGGGACTAGCCATGAGCAGTTCTTC. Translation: CASSLDGTSHEQFF. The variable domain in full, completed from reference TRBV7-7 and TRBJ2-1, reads GAGVSQSPRYKVTKRGQDVTLRCDPISSHATLYWYQQALGQGPEFLTYFNYEAQPDKSGLPSDRFSAERPEGSISTLTIQRTEQRDSAMYRCASSLDGTSHEQFFGPGTRLTVL.

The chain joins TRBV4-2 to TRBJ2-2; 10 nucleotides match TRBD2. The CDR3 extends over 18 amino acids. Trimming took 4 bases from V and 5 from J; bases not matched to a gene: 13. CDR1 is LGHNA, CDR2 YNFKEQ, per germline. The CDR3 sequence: CASSLHPPTSGTTGELFF. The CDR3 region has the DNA TGTGCCAGCAGCCTACACCCCCCAACTAGCGGGACGACCGGGGAGCTGTTTTTT.

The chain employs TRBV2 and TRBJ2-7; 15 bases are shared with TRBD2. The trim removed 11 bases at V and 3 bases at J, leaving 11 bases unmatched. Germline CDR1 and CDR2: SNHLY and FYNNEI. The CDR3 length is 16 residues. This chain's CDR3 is CAGHGLAGGTLYEQYF. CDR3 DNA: TGTGCCGGCCATGGACTAGCGGGAGGGACCCTCTACGAGCAGTACTTC.

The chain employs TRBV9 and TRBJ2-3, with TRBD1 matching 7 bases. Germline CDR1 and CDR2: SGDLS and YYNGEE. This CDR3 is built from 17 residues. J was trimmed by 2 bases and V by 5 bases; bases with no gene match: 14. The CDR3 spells CASSIPTGVWDTDTQYF. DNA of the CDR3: TGTGCCAGCAGTATCCCTACAGGGGTTTGGGACACAGATACGCAGTATTTT.

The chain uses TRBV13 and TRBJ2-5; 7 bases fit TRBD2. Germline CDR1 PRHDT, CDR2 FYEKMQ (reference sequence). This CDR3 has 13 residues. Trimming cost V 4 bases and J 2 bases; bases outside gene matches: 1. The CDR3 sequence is CASSSSGQETQYF. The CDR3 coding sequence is TGTGCCAGCAGCTCTAGCGGACAAGAGACCCAGTACTTC.